The clone carrying this T cell receptor (beta chain) was seen many times. No antigen is known for it. During construction of the library, unique molecular identifiers were attached to individual cDNA molecules for quantitative, reproducible TCR counting. Study processing details: Samples had a median of 95,638 TCRs, ranging roughly 23,224 to 750,000. TCRdb re-called the RACE reads with MiXCR, one entry per CDR3 protein. Clone size and V and J calls follow TCRdb, not the original study. The table lists under 50,000 distinct CDR3 sequences, 3% to 4% of them singletons. This entry comes from a study of human T cells and chemical hapten exposure. Across the study: Small pooled library volume differences mainly caused per-sample TCR yield variation.

Points from the study as a whole: DPC sensitization did not alter TCRs above 1 in 1000 frequency.

CDR1 and CDR2 from the germline V gene are MDHEN and SYDVKM. The length of the CDR3 is 12 residues. With 6 bases removed from V and 3 bases from J, the gap between germline ends came to 3 bases. As for time point: healthy volunteer bleed at 6 weeks. Extraction yielded total RNA from whole blood (unfractionated). Sequencing input: whole blood. This receptor was taken from a human donor in good health. Some clones in this sample may be carry-over from other donors' samples. The gene calls are TRBV28 and TRBJ1-6; D is unresolved. This CDR3 is CASSLYNSPLHF. The CDR3 DNA reads as TGTGCCAGCAGCCTCTATAATTCACCCCTCCACTTT.